The 30 T cell receptor beta chains below were found in one sample sequenced in a study of cytomegalovirus exposure and HLA in healthy donors (dated by TCRdb to the late 2010s). Library prep was done by the immunoSEQ multiplex PCR assay. A mixture of 60 forward primers for TCR Vbeta segments and 13 reverse primers for TCR Jbeta segments was used in the multiplex PCR. In its TCRdb copy, this immuneACCESS table keeps in-frame sequences only and misses some clones. Where compared with another copy, unresolved V genes explain less than half of these, and the others have no known cause. Here the sample has 180,000 or so clones; 75% to 85% occur a single time. The top ten clones comprise under 2.5% of the sample. The specimen sequenced was PBMCs. These receptors originate from a woman in her 30s in good health and CMV-seropositive.

This clone was counted once. This chain joins TRBV7-2 and TRBJ2-7; 7 nucleotides align to TRBD1. Per germline, CDR1 SGHTA and CDR2 FQGNSA. The CDR3 consists of 16 residues. V trimming: 1 base; J trimming: 0 bases; junction bases outside the gene matches: 6. The CDR3 DNA follows: TGTGCCAGCAGCTTAGACGCAGGGGGAATCTCCTACGAGCAGTACTTC. This codes for CASSLDAGGISYEQYF.

The chain employs TRBV7-9 and TRBJ1-5; weak D call: TRBD1 (6 bases). The CDR3 has 14 amino acids. Germline-derived CDR1 and CDR2 are SEHNR and FQNEAQ (reference sequence). The ends were cut back, 5 bases at V and 6 bases at J, with 14 bases in the middle. The CDR3 bases are TGTGCCAGCAGCCCACCACAGGGATCTCAGCCCCAGCATTTT. Encoded protein: CASSPPQGSQPQHF.

The CDR3 region has the DNA TGTGCCAGCAGCCTAGCGGGGGGGCCTAATGAGCAGTTCTTC. This sequence encodes CASSLAGGPNEQFF. V is TRBV27 and J is TRBJ2-1; 12 bases line up with TRBD2. Trimming at V came to 6 bases and at J to 7 bases, leaving 4 bases not matched to a gene. Looked up from germline, CDR1 is MNHEY and CDR2 is SMNVEV (reference sequence). The CDR3 spans 14 residues.

J is TRBJ1-1 and V is TRBV28, with TRBD1 as a possible D gene (6 bases). The CDR3 totals 14 residues. Trimming pared 6 bases from V and 3 bases from J, leaving 14 bases between. CDR1 is MDHEN, CDR2 SYDVKM, per germline. The CDR3 is CASRTGSVDTEAFF. As DNA, the CDR3 is TGTGCCAGCAGGACAGGTTCAGTGGACACTGAAGCTTTCTTT.

The rearrangement uses TRBV10-3 and TRBJ1-2; D is possibly TRBD1 (5 bases). The CDR3 sequence is 14 residues long. Per the germline V gene, CDR1 is ENHRY and CDR2 is SYGVKD. Trimming shortened V by 11 bases and J by 4 bases, and 20 bases separated the two germline ends. CDR3 amino acids: CASSGGGGVYGYTF. The CDR3, as DNA: TGTGCCTCGTCGGGGGGTGGAGGGGTCTATGGCTACACCTTC.

The chain links TRBV7-9 to TRBJ2-3; 8 nucleotides line up with TRBD2. The CDR3 contains 15 residues. Unmatched junction bases numbered 4, after V lost 3 bases and J lost 2 bases. The germline V gene has CDR1 SEHNR and CDR2 FQNEAQ (reference sequence). The CDR3 DNA sequence: TGTGCCAGCAGCTTCACTAGCGGAGACACAGATACGCAGTATTTT. Translating gives CASSFTSGDTDTQYF.

The chain has TRBV6-5 and TRBJ2-7, with D maybe TRBD1 (6 bases). Germline V gives CDR1 MNHEY, CDR2 SVGAGI. There are 15 residues in the CDR3. V lost 4 bases and J 5 bases, leaving 18 bases between the germline ends. CDR3 DNA: TGTGCCAGCAGTTCTCTACCACAGGGAGTGGACGAGCAGTACTTC. It codes for CASSSLPQGVDEQYF.

V is TRBV7-6 and J is TRBJ2-7, with D possibly matching TRBD1 (5 bases). CDR3 length: 15 residues. V lost 4 bases to trimming and J lost 3 bases, with 16 bases between them. Germline loops: CDR1 SGHVS, CDR2 FNYEAQ. For the CDR3, the DNA is TGTGCCAGCAGCTCTTCTCATCAGGGAATCTACGAGCAGTACTTC. Amino acids: CASSSSHQGIYEQYF. The variable domain in full, with the rest retrieved from reference TRBV7-6 and TRBJ2-7, is GAGVSQSPRYKVTKRGQDVALRCDPISGHVSLYWYRQALGQGPEFLTYFNYEAQQDKSGLPNDRFSAERPEGSISTLTIQRTEQRDSAMYRCASSSSHQGIYEQYFGPGTRLTVT.

The chain combines TRBV30 with TRBJ1-3; 7 bases agree with TRBD1. Losses at the gene ends were 6 bases for V and 3 bases for J; bases not matched to a gene: 5. The CDR3 covers 13 residues. In germline, CDR1 is GTSNPN, CDR2 SVGIG (reference sequence). The CDR3 loop reads CACRGLGGNTIYF. The CDR3 DNA reads as TGTGCCTGCAGGGGGTTGGGTGGAAACACCATATATTTT.

This sequence joins TRBV10-3 and TRBJ1-2; D call uncertain. The CDR3 contains 12 residues. The V gene lost 4 bases and the J gene lost 5 bases, with 8 bases spanning the gap. Germline-derived CDR1 and CDR2 are ENHRY and SYGVKD. The CDR3, as DNA: TGTGCCATCAGTGTCCCGGGGTATGGCTACACCTTC. Its protein product is CAISVPGYGYTF.

V is TRBV19 and J is TRBJ1-5; maybe TRBD1 (6 bases). V was shortened by 5 bases and J by 4 bases, with 9 bases between the two germline ends. From germline, CDR1 is LNHDA and CDR2 SQIVND (reference sequence). This CDR3 contains 13 residues. In DNA, the CDR3 is TGTGCCAGTAGTTGGACAGTAAATCAGCCCCAGCATTTT. This codes for CASSWTVNQPQHF. Full variable domain (missing parts from reference TRBV19 and TRBJ1-5): DGGITQSPKYLFRKEGQNVTLSCEQNLNHDAMYWYRQDPGQGLRLIYYSQIVNDFQKGDIAEGYSVSREKKESFPLTVTSAQKNPTAFYLCASSWTVNQPQHFGDGTRLSIL.

The gene calls are TRBV30 and TRBJ2-2, with D unclear. This CDR3 spans 13 amino acids. Germline V gives CDR1 GTSNPN, CDR2 SVGIG (reference sequence). Trimming pared 0 bases from V and 6 bases from J, leaving 8 bases between. The CDR3 DNA reads as TGTGCCTGGAGTGTACAATTTCCCGGGGAGCTGTTTTTT. Its protein is CAWSVQFPGELFF. The entire variable domain, with the rest obtained from reference TRBV30 and TRBJ2-2, is as follows: SQTIHQWPATLVQPVGSPLSLECTVEGTSNPNLYWYRQAAGRGLQLLFYSVGIGQISSEVPQNLSASRPQDRQFILSSKKLLLSDSGFYLCAWSVQFPGELFFGEGSRLTVL.

The V call is TRBV6-5, the J call TRBJ1-2; TRBD1 agrees at 8 bases. This CDR3 contains 15 residues. CDR1 is MNHEY, CDR2 SVGAGI, per germline. V lost 2 bases to trimming and J lost 4 bases; unmatched junction nucleotides: 6. The CDR3 DNA reads as TGTGCCAGCAGTTACCGCGGACAGGGAATCTATGGCTACACCTTC. Protein product: CASSYRGQGIYGYTF.

The rearrangement joins TRBV30 to TRBJ2-7; 7 positions match TRBD2. The CDR3 consists of 12 residues. Looked up from germline, CDR1 is GTSNPN and CDR2 is SVGIG (reference sequence). The ends lost 4 bases at V and 2 bases at J; junction bases unmatched: 2. The CDR3: CAWTGGTYEQYF. For the CDR3, the DNA is TGTGCCTGGACGGGGGGAACCTACGAGCAGTACTTC.

The V gene is TRBV4-2, the J gene TRBJ2-3, with TRBD2 as a possible D gene (6 bases). CDR3 length equals 17 residues. The germline V gene has CDR1 LGHNA and CDR2 YNFKEQ. Trimming removed 0 bases from V and 7 bases from J, with 20 bases in between. The CDR3 DNA reads TGTGCCAGCAGCCAAGACGAACTAGGCGGGGTTGGAAATACGCAGTATTTT. As protein: CASSQDELGGVGNTQYF.

The chain recombines TRBV28 with TRBJ1-3, with TRBD1 as a possible D gene (6 bases). In germline, CDR1 is MDHEN, CDR2 SYDVKM. Trimming cost V 3 bases and J 4 bases, with 16 bases left between them. The CDR3 totals 16 residues. In DNA form, the CDR3 reads TGTGCCAGCAGTTTGGGCGGGGGGGCGAAGGGAAACACCATATATTTT. Amino acids: CASSLGGGAKGNTIYF. Combining the CDR3 with reference TRBV28 and TRBJ1-3 gives the whole variable domain DVKVTQSSRYLVKRTGEKVFLECVQDMDHENMFWYRQDPGLGLRLIYFSYDVKMKEKGDIPEGYSVSREKKERFSLILESASTNQTSMYLCASSLGGGAKGNTIYFGEGSWLTVV.

Only a few counts were recorded for this clone. The chain joins TRBV5-1 to TRBJ2-3, with TRBD2 matching over 14 bases. V trimming: 3 bases; J trimming: 8 bases; junction bases outside the gene matches: 8. The CDR3 covers 16 residues. Germline CDR1 reads SGHRS; CDR2 reads YFSETQ. CDR3 residues: CASSSGLAGASTTQYF. The CDR3 DNA reads as TGCGCCAGCAGCTCGGGACTAGCGGGGGCGTCCACTACGCAGTATTTT. Full variable domain (missing parts from reference TRBV5-1 and TRBJ2-3): KAGVTQTPRYLIKTRGQQVTLSCSPISGHRSVSWYQQTPGQGLQFLFEYFSETQRNKGNFPGRFSGRQFSNSRSEMNVSTLELGDSALYLCASSSGLAGASTTQYFGPGTRLTVL.

The chain couples TRBV7-8 to TRBJ2-1, with TRBD1 identical over 8 bases. In germline, CDR1 is SGHVS, CDR2 FQNEAQ. The CDR3 runs 16 residues. The trim removed 5 bases at V and 6 bases at J, leaving 12 bases unmatched. The CDR3: CASSPSRDRPGNEQFF. DNA for the CDR3: TGTGCCAGCAGCCCCTCCCGGGACAGGCCTGGCAATGAGCAGTTCTTC.

The V gene is TRBV7-9, the J gene TRBJ2-1; the match to TRBD1 covers 9 bases. The CDR3 consists of 17 residues. Germline CDR1 reads SEHNR; CDR2 reads FQNEAQ (reference sequence). With V trimmed by 5 bases and J by 7 bases, 15 bases remained unmatched. CDR3 in amino acids: CASSPGTGNILYNEQFF. As DNA, the CDR3 is TGTGCCAGCAGCCCGGGGACAGGGAATATCTTGTATAATGAGCAGTTCTTC.

This clone was observed a handful of times. The chain uses TRBV19 and TRBJ1-4; TRBD1 aligns across 9 bases. Trimming took 7 bases from V and 6 from J; bases not matched to a gene: 6. This CDR3 spans 14 amino acids. Germline V gene data show CDR1 as LNHDA and CDR2 as SQIVND (reference sequence). The CDR3 is CASTLTGGYEKLFF. The CDR3 bases are TGTGCCAGTACCCTGACAGGGGGATATGAAAAACTGTTTTTT.

The J gene is TRBJ2-1, the V gene TRBV11-2; TRBD2 matches at 11 bases. The CDR3 consists of 18 residues. CDR1 is SGHAT and CDR2 is FQNNGV in the germline V gene. J lost 0 bases, V lost 4 bases, and 8 bases had no gene match. This CDR3 is CASSSGTSGESSYNEQFF. The CDR3 DNA follows: TGTGCCAGCAGCTCGGGGACTAGCGGTGAGAGCTCCTACAATGAGCAGTTCTTC.

This rearrangement joins TRBV5-6 to TRBJ1-2; D gene ambiguous. The CDR3 is 13 amino acids. V shed 0 bases and J shed 4 bases, with 7 bases lying between them. The germline V gene has CDR1 SGHDT and CDR2 YYEEEE. CDR3 sequence: CASSLGTTYGYTF. Written as DNA, the CDR3 is TGTGCCAGCAGCTTGGGCACAACCTATGGCTACACCTTC.

V usage is TRBV7-2 and J usage is TRBJ1-6; tentative D call: TRBD1 (6 bases). V was clipped by 1 base and J by 0 bases, with 16 bases between them. Germline values: CDR1 SGHTA, CDR2 FQGNSA. This CDR3 has 19 residues. The DNA for the CDR3 is TGTGCCAGCAGCTTAGGGGGCGGGGGCCTCAGCTCCTATAATTCACCCCTCCACTTT. Protein sequence: CASSLGGGGLSSYNSPLHF.

This chain joins TRBV6-1 and TRBJ1-2; 9 bases line up with TRBD1. The germline CDR1 and CDR2 sequences are MNHNS and SASEGT. Trimming took 6 bases from V and 2 from J; bases not matched to a gene: 4. This CDR3 contains 14 residues. The CDR3 bases are TGTGCCAGCAGGGACAGGGGATTCAACTATGGCTACACCTTC. This encodes CASRDRGFNYGYTF.

The CDR3 coding sequence is TGTGCCAGTAGTATGAGGGCAGGGGGGAATTCACCCCTCCACTTT. Its translation: CASSMRAGGNSPLHF. This chain joins TRBV19 and TRBJ1-6; 7 nucleotides align to TRBD1. Looked up from germline, CDR1 is LNHDA and CDR2 is SQIVND (reference sequence). The J segment lost 7 bases and the V segment lost 3 bases, leaving 6 bases of the junction unmatched. The CDR3 sequence is 15 residues long.

This chain joins TRBV5-6 and TRBJ2-5; 10 nucleotides line up with TRBD2. This CDR3 contains 13 residues. Germline CDR1 is SGHDT and CDR2 is YYEEEE. V trimming: 5 bases; J trimming: 5 bases; junction bases outside the gene matches: 3. This CDR3 is CASRFSGGETQYF. The CDR3 DNA is TGTGCCAGCAGATTTAGCGGGGGGGAGACCCAGTACTTC.

The gene calls are TRBV6-5 and TRBJ2-7; D call uncertain. Germline CDR1 MNHEY, CDR2 SVGAGI. Trimming removed 9 bases from V and 5 bases from J, with 17 bases in between. The CDR3 sequence is 13 residues long. The CDR3 sequence is CARNGARGDEQYF. The CDR3 DNA sequence: TGTGCCAGGAATGGAGCCCGAGGAGACGAGCAGTACTTC.

This sequence joins TRBV10-1 and TRBJ2-7; 9 nucleotides agree with TRBD1. This CDR3 spans 15 amino acids. Germline CDR1 and CDR2: WNHNN and SYGVQD (reference sequence). V was pared by 4 bases and J by 5 bases, with 9 bases of the junction left unmatched. CDR3 nucleotide sequence: TGCGCCAGCAGTGGACCAGGGACAGGGCCCCACGAGCAGTACTTC. Its protein is CASSGPGTGPHEQYF.

This chain links TRBV11-2 with TRBJ2-1, with 10 bases aligning to TRBD1. V gave up 5 bases and J gave up 4 bases; unmatched junction bases: 5. CDR3 length: 15 amino acids. Per germline, CDR1 SGHAT and CDR2 FQNNGV. The CDR3 DNA reads as TGTGCCAGCAGCCCTGGACAGGGGGAATACAATGAGCAGTTCTTC. Its protein is CASSPGQGEYNEQFF.

This clone was seen only a few times. V gene TRBV13 combines with J gene TRBJ2-7; a weak D match, TRBD2 (6 bases). Trimming took 5 bases from V and 2 from J, leaving 13 bases between them. The CDR3 length is 14 residues. Looked up from germline, CDR1 is PRHDT and CDR2 is FYEKMQ (reference sequence). The CDR3 DNA is TGTGCCAGCAGCCCCGGGACTGGGGCCTACGAGCAGTACTTC. It specifies CASSPGTGAYEQYF.